A single sample gave rise to the 30 T cell receptor beta chains below, sequenced in a study of blood T cell repertoires in COVID-19 (dated by TCRdb to the early 2020s). The library was produced with the immunoSEQ multiplex PCR assay. Here the immuneACCESS table is served through TCRdb, limited to in-frame sequences with V and J called. Missing clones are a known gap in these copies; in checked studies unresolved V genes cover under half, and the rest lacks a known reason. Recorded for this sample are under 400,000 clones; roughly 90% of them occurred a single time. Less than 3.5% of the sample lies in the top ten. Sequenced input: peripheral blood. The receptor source for this set is a woman in her 30s with COVID-19, enrolled during active disease.

This rearrangement joins TRBV12-3 or TRBV12-4 to TRBJ2-7; TRBD1 might be the D (5 bases). The V end was cut by 2 bases, the J end by 0 bases, with 5 bases between. CDR3 length equals 13 residues. CDR3 in amino acids: CASSLQGSYEQYF. The CDR3 DNA reads as TGTGCCAGCAGTTTACAGGGCTCCTACGAGCAGTACTTC.

The chain is built from TRBV27 and TRBJ2-7, with TRBD1 identical over 7 bases. The CDR3 extends over 19 amino acids. The V and J ends lost 7 bases and 0 bases, in that order; junction bases with no gene match: 21. The germline V gene encodes CDR1 MNHEY and CDR2 SMNVEV (reference sequence). CDR3 nucleotides: TGTGCCAGCACCCCTGGACAGGTGGGGCCTGGCGGTCCCTCCTACGAGCAGTACTTC. It codes for CASTPGQVGPGGPSYEQYF.

V and J are TRBV24-1 and TRBJ2-7, with 7 bases lining up with TRBD2. V trimming: 2 bases; J trimming: 1 base; junction bases outside the gene matches: 7. The germline CDR1 and CDR2 sequences are KGHDR and SFDVKD. The CDR3 loop spans 16 amino acids. CDR3 bases: TGTGCCACCAGTGATTCCCGGGTTAGCGGGTCCTACGAGCAGTACTTC. Translated, it gives CATSDSRVSGSYEQYF.

This clone was seen just once. The genes are TRBV7-2 and TRBJ1-2; D perhaps matches TRBD1 (5 bases). Germline lookup yields CDR1 SGHTA and CDR2 FQGNSA. CDR3 length: 17 residues. V dropped 7 bases and J dropped 0 bases, with 21 bases sitting between them. The CDR3 bases are TGTGCCAGCAACCGGAGGACAAGCCCGGGGGCTAACTATGGCTACACCTTC. Residues: CASNRRTSPGANYGYTF.

In this sample, this clone turned up a few times. This chain joins TRBV3-1 (or the pseudogene TRBV3-2) and TRBJ2-7, with 7 bases fitting TRBD1. This CDR3 is built from 13 residues. Trimming cost V 3 bases and J 5 bases; bases outside gene matches: 4. The germline V gene has CDR1 LGHDT and CDR2 YNNKEL (reference sequence). The CDR3 loop reads CASSHGDRDEQYF. In DNA, the CDR3 is TGTGCCAGCAGCCACGGAGACAGGGACGAGCAGTACTTC.

CDR3 loop: CAWSVRGDSSISPLHF. Written as DNA, the CDR3 is TGTGCCTGGAGTGTACGTGGGGACAGCTCAATTTCACCCCTCCACTTT. J is TRBJ1-6 and V is TRBV30; 7 positions match TRBD1. V dropped 0 bases and J dropped 9; count of bases not matched to a gene: 11. The CDR3 consists of 16 residues. The V gene's germline CDR1 is GTSNPN and CDR2 SVGIG (reference sequence).

The chain links TRBV3-1 (or the pseudogene TRBV3-2) to TRBJ1-6; D perhaps matches TRBD1 (6 bases). The CDR3 spans 18 residues. V was shortened by 2 bases and J by 5 bases, with 19 bases between the two germline ends. CDR1 is LGHDT, CDR2 YNNKEL, per germline (reference sequence). CDR3 sequence: CASSQKRLTGANNSPLHF. The CDR3 DNA reads as TGTGCCAGCAGCCAAAAAAGATTGACAGGAGCGAATAATTCACCCCTCCACTTT.

The chain links TRBV2 to TRBJ1-2; 9 bases map to TRBD1. Germline CDR1 and CDR2: SNHLY and FYNNEI. With 5 bases clipped from V and 2 bases from J, the junction kept 9 bases outside the gene matches. CDR3 length equals 16 residues. This CDR3 is CASSPELGQGNYGYTF. DNA for the CDR3: TGTGCCAGCAGTCCTGAACTCGGACAGGGGAACTATGGCTACACCTTC.

This clone appeared a single time. The chain has TRBV5-3 and TRBJ2-1, with 7 positions matching TRBD2. TRBV5-3 is an open reading frame whose function is uncertain. This CDR3 is 17 amino acids long. The trim removed 4 bases at V and 0 bases at J, leaving 10 bases unmatched. The CDR3 is CARSIPLAESSYNEQFF. CDR3 nucleotides: TGTGCCAGAAGCATCCCGCTAGCGGAAAGCTCCTACAATGAGCAGTTCTTC.

This clone occurred a few times. This sequence joins TRBV5-4 and TRBJ1-2; 9 bases are a match to TRBD1. The length of the CDR3 is 15 residues. Germline V CDR1 and CDR2: SGHNT, YYREEE (reference sequence). The J segment lost 3 bases and the V segment lost 4 bases, leaving 7 bases of the junction unmatched. CDR3 bases: TGTGCCAGCAGCCCGGGGGGGGACAGGGACTATGGCTACACCTTC. This sequence encodes CASSPGGDRDYGYTF.

The rearrangement uses TRBV19 and TRBJ2-5; TRBD2 aligns across 8 bases. V was clipped by 1 base and J by 9 bases; unmatched bases: 4. There are 13 residues in the CDR3. The V gene's germline CDR1 is LNHDA and CDR2 SQIVND (reference sequence). Here the CDR3 reads CASSIAPGGAQYF. The CDR3 DNA reads as TGTGCCAGTAGTATAGCACCGGGAGGGGCCCAGTACTTC.

The rearrangement uses TRBV3-1 (or the pseudogene TRBV3-2) and TRBJ2-7, with 9 bases aligning to TRBD1. The CDR3 totals 14 residues. V was pared by 4 bases and J by 6 bases, with 7 bases of the junction left unmatched. CDR1 and CDR2 (germline): LGHDT, YNNKEL (reference sequence). This CDR3 is CASSRRGTGSEQYF. The CDR3 DNA follows: TGTGCCAGCAGCCGTCGCGGGACAGGGAGCGAGCAGTACTTC.

In nucleotides, the CDR3 is TGCAGCGTGGGCGTCCCCCTTGGGAGCGGGAGTATGAATGAGCAGTTCTTC. This sequence encodes CSVGVPLGSGSMNEQFF. V is TRBV29-1 and J is TRBJ2-1; 8 bases agree with TRBD2. This CDR3 is 17 amino acids long. The J segment lost 7 bases and the V segment lost 6 bases, leaving 20 bases of the junction unmatched. Germline loops: CDR1 SQVTM, CDR2 ANQGSEA.

This clone was counted a single time. The chain carries TRBV14 and TRBJ1-2, with unresolved D. V lost 4 bases and J lost 4, with 16 bases in between. Germline values: CDR1 SGHDN, CDR2 FVKESK. The CDR3 runs to 15 residues. This chain's CDR3 is CASSPLHELSYGYTF. In DNA form, the CDR3 reads TGTGCCAGCAGCCCCCTCCACGAGTTATCCTATGGCTACACCTTC.

The chain joins TRBV5-1 to TRBJ2-3; D call uncertain. Germline lookup yields CDR1 SGHRS and CDR2 YFSETQ. Trimming pared 4 bases from V and 3 bases from J, leaving 12 bases between. The CDR3 runs 14 residues. The CDR3 region is CASSNLGGTDTQYF. The CDR3 nucleotides read TGCGCCAGCAGCAACCTTGGCGGAACAGATACGCAGTATTTT.

The V and J genes are TRBV24-1 and TRBJ2-3; D remains unclear. Per germline, CDR1 KGHDR and CDR2 SFDVKD. Trimming took 1 base from V and 0 from J, leaving 10 bases between them. This CDR3 contains 16 residues. This CDR3 reads CATSDFGASSTDTQYF. The CDR3 nucleotides read TGTGCCACCAGTGATTTCGGAGCATCGAGCACAGATACGCAGTATTTT.

V is TRBV9 and J is TRBJ2-5; TRBD1 agrees at 9 bases. Losses at the gene ends were 4 bases for V and 7 bases for J; bases not matched to a gene: 11. Germline V gene lookup returns CDR1 SGDLS and CDR2 YYNGEE. CDR3 length equals 15 residues. Here the CDR3 DNA reads TGTGCCAGCAGCCCGCCCATGGACAGGGGAGGGACCCAGTACTTC. Its translation: CASSPPMDRGGTQYF.

The chain employs TRBV10-3 and TRBJ2-3; a weak D match, TRBD1 (7 bases). This CDR3 is 15 amino acids long. Deletions cut 5 bases from V and 2 bases from J, with 14 bases between. The V gene's germline CDR1 is ENHRY and CDR2 SYGVKD. CDR3 bases: TGTGCCATCAGTCCCCAGGGGGGAGTCACAGATACGCAGTATTTT. Its protein is CAISPQGGVTDTQYF.

The chain has TRBV7-9 and TRBJ2-1; 10 bases fit TRBD2. The V and J ends lost 7 bases and 7 bases, in that order; junction bases with no gene match: 10. CDR3 length equals 15 residues. The V gene's germline CDR1 is SEHNR and CDR2 FQNEAQ (reference sequence). The CDR3 here is CASNKGLAGVNEQFF. CDR3 DNA: TGTGCCAGCAATAAGGGGCTAGCGGGAGTAAATGAGCAGTTCTTC. Combining the CDR3 with reference TRBV7-9 and TRBJ2-1 gives the whole variable domain DTGVSQNPRHKITKRGQNVTFRCDPISEHNRLYWYRQTLGQGPEFLTYFQNEAQLEKSRLLSDRFSAERPKGSFSTLEIQRTEQGDSAMYLCASNKGLAGVNEQFFGPGTRLTVL.

This chain links TRBV6-2 or TRBV6-3 with TRBJ2-3; D is undetermined. CDR1 is MNHEY, CDR2 SVGEGT, per germline. The CDR3 contains 17 residues. The V gene lost 2 bases and the J gene lost 0 bases, with 15 bases spanning the gap. This CDR3 is CASSYPRQESSTDTQYF. The DNA for the CDR3 is TGTGCCAGCAGTTACCCGAGACAAGAATCTAGCACAGATACGCAGTATTTT.

The count of this clone is one. This chain joins TRBV2 and TRBJ2-1; 7 bases agree with TRBD2. The V gene end was trimmed by 7 bases and the J gene end by 0 bases; junction bases not matched to a gene: 9. The germline CDR1 and CDR2 sequences are SNHLY and FYNNEI. The CDR3 sequence is 16 residues long. The DNA for the CDR3 is TGTGCCAGCACCGAACTAGCGAAGAGCTCCTACAATGAGCAGTTCTTC. It codes for CASTELAKSSYNEQFF.

The rearrangement uses TRBV3-1 (or the pseudogene TRBV3-2) and TRBJ2-2, with a tentative D call TRBD2 (7 bases). The germline V and J ends were trimmed by 5 bases and 7 bases, with 17 bases remaining between them. Germline lookup yields CDR1 LGHDT and CDR2 YNNKEL (reference sequence). This CDR3 has 15 residues. For the CDR3, the DNA is TGTGCCAGCAGCTCTATCCGGGGGGCCGGCGGGGAGCTGTTTTTT. Protein sequence: CASSSIRGAGGELFF.

The chain combines TRBV30 with TRBJ1-2; weak D call: TRBD1 (6 bases). Germline V gene data show CDR1 as GTSNPN and CDR2 as SVGIG (reference sequence). The V end was cut by 1 base, the J end by 8 bases, with 17 bases between. The CDR3 is 14 amino acids. The CDR3 loop reads CAWSAGNRAVGYTF. The CDR3 DNA reads TGTGCCTGGAGTGCGGGGAACAGGGCGGTCGGCTACACCTTC.

The chain recombines TRBV27 with TRBJ2-3; D not certain. The CDR3 is 13 residues long. The germline V gene encodes CDR1 MNHEY and CDR2 SMNVEV (reference sequence). Trimming took 5 bases from V and 2 from J, leaving 8 bases between them. CDR3 protein: CASSPTTTDTQYF. The CDR3, as DNA: TGTGCCAGCAGTCCTACTACCACAGATACGCAGTATTTT.

V is TRBV29-1 and J is TRBJ2-3, with a tentative D call TRBD2 (5 bases). Germline V gives CDR1 SQVTM, CDR2 ANQGSEA. This CDR3 has 14 amino acids. Trimming pared 3 bases from V and 4 bases from J, leaving 14 bases between. CDR3 DNA sequence: TGCAGCGTTGACGCTAGCATTGGGGCAGATACGCAGTATTTT. This codes for CSVDASIGADTQYF.

The chain combines TRBV12-3 or TRBV12-4 with TRBJ1-1; 7 bases line up with TRBD1. V dropped 4 bases and J dropped 10; count of bases not matched to a gene: 9. The CDR3 runs 13 residues. The CDR3 sequence: CASSSDRRAAAFF. The CDR3 nucleotides are TGTGCCAGCAGTTCGGACAGGAGGGCAGCAGCTTTCTTT.

This chain uses TRBV28 with TRBJ1-6; D gene uncertain. The CDR3 spans 15 residues. Trimming shortened V by 6 bases and J by 5 bases, and 14 bases separated the two germline ends. Germline V gives CDR1 MDHEN, CDR2 SYDVKM. CDR3 nucleotide sequence: TGTGCCAGCAGACAGAATCCTCCGAATAATTCACCCCTCCACTTT. It encodes CASRQNPPNNSPLHF.

V usage is TRBV5-5 and J usage is TRBJ2-7, with 10 bases lining up with TRBD2. This CDR3 region has 17 residues. V was clipped by 4 bases and J by 1 base; unmatched bases: 11. Germline loops: CDR1 SGHKS, CDR2 YYEKEE (reference sequence). The CDR3 DNA reads as TGTGCCAGCAGCCCGCTTGGGGCTAGCGGGAGATCCTACGAGCAGTACTTC. Translating gives CASSPLGASGRSYEQYF.

V and J are TRBV7-2 and TRBJ2-3; the D gene is possibly TRBD1 (5 bases). The germline V gene encodes CDR1 SGHTA and CDR2 FQGNSA. This CDR3 has 15 amino acids. The V and J ends lost 2 bases and 4 bases respectively, with 13 bases between them. As DNA, the CDR3 is TGTGCCAGCAGCTTATTGGTAGTAGGGGCAGATACGCAGTATTTT. Translation gives CASSLLVVGADTQYF.

V gene TRBV5-1 combines with J gene TRBJ1-2; no reliable D call. The CDR3 contains 14 residues. Trimming removed 0 bases from V and 1 base from J, with 7 bases in between. Germline CDR1 and CDR2: SGHRS and YFSETQ. CDR3 amino acids: CASSLGQVNYGYTF. Written as DNA, the CDR3 is TGCGCCAGCAGCTTGGGGCAGGTTAACTATGGCTACACCTTC.